These T cell receptor beta chains were read from a single sample in a study of T cells in Graves' hyperthyroidism and ophthalmopathy. TCRdb reprocessed the multiplex PCR reads with MiXCR, giving one entry per CDR3 protein. The table lists about 250,000 distinct CDR3 sequences, approximately 14% of them singletons. The sequenced material came from blood. All receptors derive from a woman aged 45-65 years with Graves' hyperthyroidism that later progressed to Graves' ophthalmopathy. Both conserved end residues are trimmed from each CDR3. The D gene is left open where the match is weak. Some rows have no size entry. The others give once, few or many, or a class for an expanded clone.

V gene: TRBV6-1; D gene: NA; clone size: many; CDR3 protein: ASSESGMNTGELF
V gene: TRBV7-2; D gene: NA; clone size: many; CDR3 protein: ASSLNGVTEAF
V gene: TRBV20-1; D gene: TRBD2; clone size: NA; CDR3 protein: SARDLPSGSNEQF
V gene: TRBV25-1; D gene: TRBD1; clone size: NA; CDR3 protein: ASTGTGGLETQY
V gene: TRBV28; D gene: NA; clone size: many; CDR3 protein: ASSLNSGTPWNQPQH
V gene: TRBV6-2/TRBV6-3; D gene: NA; clone size: many; CDR3 protein: ASSYSPESYEQY
V gene: TRBV29-1; D gene: NA; clone size: NA; CDR3 protein: SVGLNTGELF
V gene: TRBV11-2; D gene: NA; clone size: few; CDR3 protein: ATRWTGGPGNTIY
V gene: TRBV3-1; D gene: NA; clone size: many; CDR3 protein: ASSQRGRGWAGF
V gene: TRBV5-4; D gene: TRBD1; clone size: few; CDR3 protein: APRDRLTDTQY
V gene: TRBV5-1; D gene: TRBD1; clone size: many; CDR3 protein: ASSRQGLGGDEQY
V gene: TRBV4-1; D gene: TRBD2; clone size: once; CDR3 protein: ASSLRSGIYEQY
V gene: TRBV4-1; D gene: NA; clone size: few; CDR3 protein: ASSQDIRGPYEQF
V gene: TRBV5-1; D gene: TRBD1; clone size: many; CDR3 protein: ASRKRQGCYNEQF
V gene: TRBV20-1; D gene: TRBD1; clone size: NA; CDR3 protein: SATAGTGRETQY
V gene: TRBV24-1; D gene: TRBD2; clone size: many; CDR3 protein: ATSNQRDLADTQY
V gene: TRBV6-1; D gene: NA; clone size: few; CDR3 protein: ASSEAYGAEGYT
V gene: TRBV27; D gene: NA; clone size: many; CDR3 protein: ASSGLTDTQY
V gene: TRBV3-1; D gene: NA; clone size: many; CDR3 protein: ASSQELNEQF
V gene: TRBV2; D gene: NA; clone size: many; CDR3 protein: ASKEAEGYNEQF
V gene: TRBV29-1; D gene: NA; clone size: many; CDR3 protein: SGSGTSPYEQY
V gene: TRBV6-1; D gene: NA; clone size: many; CDR3 protein: ASSERRGVTGELF
V gene: TRBV13; D gene: NA; clone size: many; CDR3 protein: ASSSGTGYNSPLH
V gene: TRBV11-2; D gene: NA; clone size: many; CDR3 protein: ASSNGAYNEQF
V gene: TRBV28; D gene: TRBD2; clone size: many; CDR3 protein: ASSLTSGGTYEQY
V gene: TRBV24-1; D gene: NA; clone size: NA; CDR3 protein: ATSDPDRTGGYT
V gene: TRBV20-1; D gene: NA; clone size: few; CDR3 protein: SARPPPKTQY
V gene: TRBV20-1; D gene: TRBD2; clone size: many; CDR3 protein: SAPALAGGKGELF
V gene: TRBV19; D gene: NA; clone size: once; CDR3 protein: ASSISGEQF
V gene: TRBV18; D gene: TRBD1; clone size: NA; CDR3 protein: ASSPLRDRDFYNSPLH
V gene: TRBV5-1; D gene: TRBD2; clone size: many; CDR3 protein: ASTPGLAGGPDPDEQF
V gene: TRBV10-1; D gene: TRBD2; clone size: many; CDR3 protein: ASSEARTSGTGELF
V gene: TRBV30; D gene: TRBD1; clone size: many; CDR3 protein: AWNITGGTEAF
V gene: TRBV2; D gene: TRBD1; clone size: NA; CDR3 protein: ASERGGYYGYT
V gene: TRBV5-1; D gene: NA; clone size: many; CDR3 protein: ASSFQGNAYEQY
V gene: TRBV7-2; D gene: NA; clone size: many; CDR3 protein: ASSLHRGGLEF
V gene: TRBV6-2/TRBV6-3; D gene: NA; clone size: many; CDR3 protein: ASRRPQTNYGYT
V gene: TRBV28; D gene: TRBD1; clone size: many; CDR3 protein: ASSSEGQGGPTGSGNTIY
V gene: TRBV24-1; D gene: TRBD1; clone size: NA; CDR3 protein: ATSDPGQGYEKLF
V gene: TRBV13; D gene: NA; clone size: many; CDR3 protein: ASSFKRPPAYNEQF
V gene: TRBV18; D gene: NA; clone size: many; CDR3 protein: ASSPLMQAGRTEAF
V gene: TRBV6-1; D gene: NA; clone size: many; CDR3 protein: ASGQGPRGAETQY
V gene: TRBV6-1; D gene: NA; clone size: many; CDR3 protein: ASSWGAIYGYT
V gene: TRBV19; D gene: TRBD2; clone size: NA; CDR3 protein: ASSMDAGGRYEQY
V gene: TRBV12-3/TRBV12-4; D gene: NA; clone size: many; CDR3 protein: ATRALGRDTQY
V gene: TRBV12-3/TRBV12-4; D gene: NA; clone size: many; CDR3 protein: ASSPGQTRVAYGYT
V gene: TRBV3-1; D gene: TRBD2; clone size: many; CDR3 protein: ASSDPTLAGGIYEQY
V gene: TRBV5-1; D gene: TRBD1; clone size: many; CDR3 protein: ASSLGTGKDTEAF
V gene: TRBV24-1; D gene: TRBD1; clone size: many; CDR3 protein: ATSEPGTAQETQY
V gene: TRBV2; D gene: NA; clone size: many; CDR3 protein: ASSPPGASDTQY
V gene: TRBV6-5; D gene: TRBD1; clone size: many; CDR3 protein: ASSYSRTGAPGELF
V gene: TRBV5-4; D gene: NA; clone size: NA; CDR3 protein: ASSLDGRVDTEKLF